One and the same sample provided the 29 T cell receptor beta chains below, sequenced in a study of blood T cell repertoires in COVID-19. Only in-frame clones appear in the TCRdb table, and some are missing; sequencing was by immunoSEQ multiplex PCR. The sample contains about 290,000 clones, 89% of which appear only once. Sequencing was done on a sample of peripheral blood. These receptor sequences come from a woman in her 30s with COVID-19, enrolled during active disease.

The chain links TRBV5-4 to TRBJ2-7; 9 bases match TRBD2. This CDR3 region has 19 residues. Trimming at V came to 4 bases and at J to 4 bases, leaving 21 bases not matched to a gene. Germline CDR1 is SGHNT and CDR2 is YYREEE (reference sequence). CDR3 region: CASSQIAGAQPGLRYEQYF. CDR3 DNA sequence: TGTGCCAGCAGCCAAATAGCGGGGGCCCAACCGGGGCTGAGATACGAGCAGTACTTC.

The gene calls are TRBV29-1 and TRBJ2-1, with 8 bases that match TRBD2. CDR3 length: 14 amino acids. The junction had 8 bases not matched to a gene; V was cut back by 6 bases and J by 4 bases. Looked up from germline, CDR1 is SQVTM and CDR2 is ANQGSEA. The chain's CDR3 is CSVQGLASYNEQFF. The CDR3, as DNA: TGCAGCGTCCAAGGACTAGCCTCTTACAATGAGCAGTTCTTC.

The J gene is TRBJ1-3, the V gene TRBV19, with D uncertain. Germline V gives CDR1 LNHDA, CDR2 SQIVND (reference sequence). The V and J ends lost 4 bases and 2 bases respectively, with 15 bases between them. The CDR3 extends over 16 amino acids. The CDR3 reads CASSSEKDSAGNTIYF. In DNA form, the CDR3 reads TGTGCCAGTAGTAGCGAAAAGGACTCAGCTGGAAACACCATATATTTT.

The chain is built from TRBV10-3 and TRBJ1-1; the D gene is possibly TRBD1 (6 bases). V lost 6 bases, J lost 1 base, and 15 bases lay in between. The CDR3 sequence is 15 residues long. Germline V gene lookup returns CDR1 ENHRY and CDR2 SYGVKD. Here the CDR3 reads CAISLQGPQNTEAFF. CDR3 sequence (DNA): TGTGCCATCAGCCTACAGGGACCGCAGAACACTGAAGCTTTCTTT.

The chain employs TRBV18 and TRBJ2-5; 8 nucleotides line up with TRBD1. This CDR3 is 16 amino acids long. The germline CDR1 and CDR2 sequences are KGHSH and LQKENI. The ends lost 1 base at V and 2 bases at J; junction bases unmatched: 6. CDR3 sequence (DNA): TGTGCCAGCTCACCACTCGGGACAGGCAAACAAGAGACCCAGTACTTC. Translation gives CASSPLGTGKQETQYF.

J is TRBJ2-7 and V is TRBV5-1, with 8 positions matching TRBD1. The CDR3 covers 17 residues. Per germline, CDR1 SGHRS and CDR2 YFSETQ. The junction had 9 bases not matched to a gene; V was cut back by 0 bases and J by 1 base. CDR3 DNA sequence: TGCGCCAGCAGCTTGGCGCCCGGGACAGGACTTTCCTACGAGCAGTACTTC. It specifies CASSLAPGTGLSYEQYF.

The V gene is TRBV10-1, the J gene TRBJ1-4, with 7 bases aligning to TRBD1. Germline loops: CDR1 WNHNN, CDR2 SYGVQD (reference sequence). This CDR3 is built from 16 residues. Trimming at V came to 2 bases and at J to 7 bases, leaving 10 bases not matched to a gene. Here the CDR3 DNA reads TGCGCCAGCAGTGAGCCACGACAGGGAGGTGGTGAAAAACTGTTTTTT. Amino acid sequence: CASSEPRQGGGEKLFF.

J is TRBJ1-2 and V is TRBV12-3 or TRBV12-4; no clear D. The germline V and J ends were trimmed by 3 bases and 7 bases, with 12 bases remaining between them. CDR3 length: 13 amino acids. The CDR3 loop is CASSLRLPAGYTF. CDR3 coding DNA: TGTGCCAGCAGTTTGAGGTTACCCGCTGGCTACACCTTC.

This chain uses TRBV2 with TRBJ1-2; no reliable D call. The CDR3 sequence is 13 residues long. In germline, CDR1 is SNHLY, CDR2 FYNNEI. V gave up 5 bases and J gave up 3 bases, with 10 bases separating them. CDR3 coding DNA: TGTGCCAGCAGTAGTGCAGGCTACTATGGCTACACCTTC. The encoded protein is CASSSAGYYGYTF.

This clone was seen a single time. The V and J genes are TRBV6-2 or TRBV6-3 and TRBJ2-5; weak D call: TRBD2 (5 bases). The CDR3 covers 13 residues. Germline lookup yields CDR1 MNHEY and CDR2 SVGEGT. Trimming stripped 6 bases from V and 2 bases from J, with 10 bases between. DNA of the CDR3: TGTGCCAGCAGCCGACTAACTCAAGAGACCCAGTACTTC. This gives the protein CASSRLTQETQYF.

The rearrangement links TRBV27 to TRBJ2-1; 7 nucleotides match TRBD2. This CDR3 region has 14 residues. Germline V gene data show CDR1 as MNHEY and CDR2 as SMNVEV (reference sequence). Unmatched junction bases numbered 5, after V lost 4 bases and J lost 5 bases. CDR3 region: CASSWGGPDNEQFF. The CDR3 nucleotides read TGTGCCAGCAGTTGGGGGGGTCCTGACAATGAGCAGTTCTTC.

Concerning this clone itself: An end of the junction differs from the germline gene, which may be a read error. The chain links TRBV27 to TRBJ1-1, with 8 bases that match TRBD1. The CDR3 is 14 amino acids. Germline V lookup: CDR1 MNHEY, CDR2 SMNVEV (reference sequence). The CDR3 protein is CASKKGRGHTEAFF. The CDR3 nucleotides read TGTGCCAGCAAGAAAGGCAGGGGGCACACCGAAGCTTTCTTT.

The chain uses TRBV2 and TRBJ2-5; D gene uncertain. The CDR3 is made up of 14 amino acids. Trimming removed 4 bases at V and 1 base at J, with 10 bases between. In germline, CDR1 is SNHLY, CDR2 FYNNEI. The DNA for the CDR3 is TGTGCCAGCAGTGTAGTGCGGCTCCAAGAGACCCAGTACTTC. Protein sequence: CASSVVRLQETQYF. The full variable domain, in which reference TRBV2 and TRBJ2-5 provide the parts outside the CDR3, is EPEVTQTPSHQVTQMGQEVILRCVPISNHLYFYWYRQILGQKVEFLVSFYNNEISEKSEIFDDQFSVERPDGSNFTLKIRSTKLEDSAMYFCASSVVRLQETQYFGPGTRLLVL.

The rearrangement uses TRBV4-1 and TRBJ1-1, with a weak D call TRBD1 (6 bases). The V end lost 3 bases, the J end lost 6 bases, and 11 bases lay between the germline ends. Germline values: CDR1 MGHRA, CDR2 YSYEKL. The CDR3 totals 13 residues. Here the CDR3 DNA reads TGCGCCAGCAGCCATTGGGACACTTCTGAAGCTTTCTTT. It codes for CASSHWDTSEAFF.

V gene TRBV18 combines with J gene TRBJ2-6; the D is unclear. The germline V gene encodes CDR1 KGHSH and CDR2 LQKENI. Trimming took off 4 bases at V and 0 bases at J, with 13 bases between the two ends. The CDR3 contains 17 residues. For the CDR3, the DNA is TGTGCCAGCTCACAACTCCCCAGGCGCTCTGGGGCCAACGTCCTGACTTTC. Translated, it gives CASSQLPRRSGANVLTF.

V usage is TRBV19 and J usage is TRBJ1-5, with D possibly matching TRBD1 (5 bases). The CDR3 has 14 residues. V shed 3 bases and J shed 11 bases, with 17 bases lying between them. CDR1 is LNHDA and CDR2 is SQIVND in the germline V gene (reference sequence). CDR3 DNA: TGTGCCAGTAGTATCGCCGGGGTCCGGGGGACCCAGCATTTT. Its protein product is CASSIAGVRGTQHF.

The V call is TRBV5-1, the J call TRBJ1-2, with TRBD1 matching over 7 bases. Trimming at V came to 0 bases and at J to 8 bases, leaving 4 bases not matched to a gene. Germline V gene data show CDR1 as SGHRS and CDR2 as YFSETQ. This CDR3 comprises 13 residues. CDR3 nucleotides: TGCGCCAGCAGCTTGGGGCAGGGGGTGGGCTACACCTTC. Translating gives CASSLGQGVGYTF.

The chain combines TRBV3-1 (or the pseudogene TRBV3-2) with TRBJ1-1; D gene uncertain. Deletions cut 1 base from V and 6 bases from J, with 9 bases between. The CDR3 runs 13 residues. Germline V CDR1 and CDR2: LGHDT, YNNKEL (reference sequence). The CDR3 DNA reads TGTGCCAGCAGCCAAGTGGCAGGTTCTGAAGCTTTCTTT. Amino acids: CASSQVAGSEAFF.

The genes are TRBV7-4 and TRBJ2-7, with 7 bases that match TRBD1. The CDR3 length is 16 residues. Trimming removed 5 bases from V and 3 bases from J; junction bases left unmatched: 13. Germline CDR1 reads SGHVT; CDR2 reads SQSDAQ. The CDR3 sequence is CASSPPRGPFFYEQYF. CDR3 nucleotide sequence: TGTGCCAGCAGCCCTCCAAGGGGGCCCTTTTTCTACGAGCAGTACTTC.

The rearrangement links TRBV11-1 to TRBJ2-7; D perhaps matches TRBD1 (5 bases). The CDR3 has 13 residues. Trimming took 2 bases from V and 2 from J, leaving 7 bases between them. Germline V gives CDR1 SGHAT, CDR2 FQDESV (reference sequence). The CDR3 loop is CASSLQGAYEQYF. As DNA, the CDR3 is TGTGCCAGCAGCTTACAGGGTGCCTACGAGCAGTACTTC. The complete variable domain, with remaining parts taken from reference TRBV11-1 and TRBJ2-7, reads EAEVAQSPRYKITEKSQAVAFWCDPISGHATLYWYRQILGQGPELLVQFQDESVVDDSQLPKDRFSAERLKGVDSTLKIQPAELGDSAMYLCASSLQGAYEQYFGPGTRLTVT.

This chain connects TRBV14 to TRBJ1-4; D call uncertain. CDR3 size: 15 residues. Germline loops: CDR1 SGHDN, CDR2 FVKESK. V was clipped by 1 base and J by 8 bases, with 14 bases between them. CDR3 residues: CASSQVHPGGEKLFF. DNA for the CDR3: TGTGCCAGCAGCCAAGTCCACCCCGGCGGGGAAAAACTGTTTTTT.

This clone was seen just once. V is TRBV10-3 and J is TRBJ1-6; 7 bases fit TRBD1. Germline V gives CDR1 ENHRY, CDR2 SYGVKD. The V and J ends lost 9 bases and 7 bases, in that order; junction bases with no gene match: 6. CDR3 length equals 13 residues. The CDR3 protein is CAINRGPNSPLHF. CDR3 nucleotides: TGTGCCATAAACAGGGGACCCAATTCACCCCTCCACTTT.

V usage is TRBV7-9 and J usage is TRBJ2-1; perhaps TRBD1 as D (5 bases). The CDR3 spans 12 residues. Germline values: CDR1 SEHNR, CDR2 FQNEAQ (reference sequence). V was pared by 5 bases and J by 7 bases, with 9 bases between. The CDR3 DNA sequence: TGTGCCAGCAGCCGAGACAGAAATGAGCAGTTCTTC. Protein sequence: CASSRDRNEQFF.

This clone was seen only a few times. V and J are TRBV6-5 and TRBJ2-5, with TRBD2 identical over 9 bases. Germline CDR1 and CDR2: MNHEY and SVGAGI. The CDR3 loop spans 14 amino acids. Trimming removed 10 bases from V and 7 bases from J; junction bases left unmatched: 13. The CDR3: CATSPQRGDSTQYF. CDR3 nucleotide sequence: TGTGCCACCTCACCCCAGCGGGGGGATTCGACCCAGTACTTC.

This chain uses TRBV28 with TRBJ1-5; D ambiguous. Trimming took off 3 bases at V and 3 bases at J, with 3 bases between the two ends. CDR3 size: 12 residues. Germline values: CDR1 MDHEN, CDR2 SYDVKM. The CDR3 DNA reads as TGTGCCAGCAGTTTGGCCAATCAGCCCCAGCATTTT. It codes for CASSLANQPQHF.

Details on this clone: The missing conserved phenylalanine or tryptophan at the end of this CDR3 makes a read error likely. The limits of the CDR3 on the DNA are not certain, so only TCRdb's listed CDR3 is given. The rearrangement joins TRBV7-9 to TRBJ1-2; TRBD1 is the table's D call, not checked against the DNA. Germline-derived CDR1 and CDR2 are SEHNR and FQNEAQ (reference sequence). The CDR3 is 14 amino acids in total, end residues counted. CDR3 loop: CASSFLDSHPDVGL.

The chain couples TRBV10-2 to TRBJ1-6; no clear D gene. Germline V gene data show CDR1 as WSHSY and CDR2 as SAAADI. The V and J ends lost 6 bases and 8 bases respectively, with 14 bases between them. There are 14 residues in the CDR3. The CDR3 here is CASRESGRDSPLHF. CDR3 nucleotides: TGCGCCAGCAGGGAATCGGGAAGGGATTCACCCCTCCACTTT.

This clone has just one count. The genes are TRBV5-1 and TRBJ2-1, with 9 nucleotides matching TRBD2. This CDR3 has 15 residues. Germline CDR1 SGHRS, CDR2 YFSETQ. Trimming took 4 bases from V and 6 from J; bases not matched to a gene: 8. The CDR3 is CASSIGTSRFNEQFF. In DNA, the CDR3 is TGCGCCAGCAGCATTGGGACTAGCAGGTTCAATGAGCAGTTCTTC.

The J gene is TRBJ2-2, the V gene TRBV5-1; tentative D call: TRBD1 (6 bases). V shed 3 bases and J shed 6 bases, with 18 bases lying between them. This CDR3 has 16 amino acids. Germline assignment: CDR1 SGHRS and CDR2 YFSETQ. CDR3 sequence reads: CASSSYRPGVPGELFF. CDR3 in DNA: TGCGCCAGCAGCTCATACCGACCAGGGGTCCCCGGGGAGCTGTTTTTT.